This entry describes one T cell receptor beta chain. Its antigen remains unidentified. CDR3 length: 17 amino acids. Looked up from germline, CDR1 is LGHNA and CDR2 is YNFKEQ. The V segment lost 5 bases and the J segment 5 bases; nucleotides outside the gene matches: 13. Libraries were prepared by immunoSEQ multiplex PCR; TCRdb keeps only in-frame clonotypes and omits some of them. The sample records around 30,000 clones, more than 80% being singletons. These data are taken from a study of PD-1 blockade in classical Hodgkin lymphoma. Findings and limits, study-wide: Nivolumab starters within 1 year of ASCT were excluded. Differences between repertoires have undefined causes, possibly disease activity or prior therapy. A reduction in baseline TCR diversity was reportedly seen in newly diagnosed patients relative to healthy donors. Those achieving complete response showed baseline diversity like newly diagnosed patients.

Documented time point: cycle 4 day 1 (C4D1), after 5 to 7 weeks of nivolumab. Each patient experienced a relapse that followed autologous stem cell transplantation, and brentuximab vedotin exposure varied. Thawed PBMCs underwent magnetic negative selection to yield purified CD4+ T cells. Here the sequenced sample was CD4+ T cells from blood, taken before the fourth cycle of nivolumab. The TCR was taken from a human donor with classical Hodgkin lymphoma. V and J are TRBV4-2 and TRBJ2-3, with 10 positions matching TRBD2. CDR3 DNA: TGTGCCAGCAGCGCCCTGCGAAGGCTAGCGGGGGAAGATACGCAGTATTTT. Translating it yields CASSALRRLAGEDTQYF.